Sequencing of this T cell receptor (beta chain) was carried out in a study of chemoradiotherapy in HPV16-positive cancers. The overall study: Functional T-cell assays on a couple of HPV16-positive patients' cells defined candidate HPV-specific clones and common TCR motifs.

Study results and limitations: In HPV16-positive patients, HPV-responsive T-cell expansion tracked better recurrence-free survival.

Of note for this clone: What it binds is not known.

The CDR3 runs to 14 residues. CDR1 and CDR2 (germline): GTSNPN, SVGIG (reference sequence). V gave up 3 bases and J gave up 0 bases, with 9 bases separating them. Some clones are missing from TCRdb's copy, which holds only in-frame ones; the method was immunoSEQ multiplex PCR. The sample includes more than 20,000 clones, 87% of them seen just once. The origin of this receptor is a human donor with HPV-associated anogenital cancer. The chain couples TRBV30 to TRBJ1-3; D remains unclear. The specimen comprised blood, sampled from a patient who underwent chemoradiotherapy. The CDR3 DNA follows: TGTGCCTGGAGGTATAGGCTCTCTGGAAACACCATATATTTT. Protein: CAWRYRLSGNTIYF.